This is a list of T cell receptor beta chains from one sample in a study of OX40 agonist ivuxolimab in advanced cancers. The data were produced by immunoSEQ multiplex PCR, yet TCRdb's version contains in-frame clones alone and is incomplete. In the table there are about 61,000 clones, roughly four fifths of which are singletons. The sample was CD4+ or CD8+ T cells sorted from blood, taken in a trial of the OX40 agonist ivuxolimab. The receptor source for this set is an adult with an advanced solid tumor such as melanoma, head and neck, liver or kidney cancer. The CDR3 runs from the conserved cysteine through the conserved F or W. The order of the fields is CDR3 length, V gene, J gene, CDR3 protein.

>12|TRBV6-1|TRBJ1-2
CASSVTYYGYTF
>15|TRBV30|TRBJ2-3
CAWRGTSGHTDTQYF
>14|TRBV11-1|TRBJ2-7
CASSLQGRAYEQYF
>14|TRBV7-3|TRBJ2-5
CASSSTSGQETQYF
>16|TRBV18|TRBJ1-2
CASSGQVAAFNYGYTF
>15|TRBV6-6|TRBJ2-3
CASLKGAGSTDTQYF
>13|TRBV30|TRBJ1-1
CAWKLTANTEAFF
>12|TRBV30|TRBJ2-1
CAWIKGVNEQFF
>14|TRBV7-3|TRBJ2-5
CASSPRQGGETQYF
>13|TRBV30|TRBJ1-3
CAWRVQSAGTIYF
>19|TRBV7-9|TRBJ1-1
CASSLGTTGQGLEAAQAFF
>16|TRBV5-1|TRBJ1-1
CASSLAGGVPNTEAFF
>12|TRBV29-1|TRBJ1-1
CSVVSRAPEAFF
>14|TRBV6-6|TRBJ2-7
CASMLAGASYEQYF
>13|TRBV9|TRBJ1-2
CASTTKEVGGYTF
>14|TRBV10-3|TRBJ1-1
CAISYEGANTEAFF
>16|TRBV11-3|TRBJ2-2
CASSFEGPANTGELFF